Following are 9 T cell receptor beta chains from one sample sequenced in a study of kidney transplant recipient with SARS-CoV-2 infection (dated by TCRdb to the early 2020s). Sequenced on an Illumina MiSeq. TCRdb passed the public sequencing reads through fastp at Q25 and MiXCR, retaining productive beta sequences. Each CDR3 protein appears once, grouped with its most common genes and DNA. The sample table contains about 250,000 distinct CDR3 sequences; only one count was recorded for around 30% of them. The ten biggest clones cover roughly 7% of the sample. The sample's time point label, in plain terms: pre-pandemic baseline sample and day 111 after first positive SARS-CoV-2 test. This specimen consisted of a blood sample, obtained at baseline and between days 110 and 120 from a kidney transplant recipient. The receptors originated from a male patient younger than 45 who had COVID-19 and was a kidney transplant recipient. After a transplant, not all T cells may be the patient's own; some may come from the graft donor.

In this sample, this clonotype turned up a few times. A read error may explain this, as a much larger clone is one base away. The chain uses TRBV7-1 and TRBJ1-2, with D unclear. TRBV7-1 falls under the ORF class, with uncertain function. The CDR3 loop spans 17 amino acids. Trimming took off 5 bases at V and 7 bases at J, with 26 bases between the two ends. The CDR3 DNA reads as TGTGCCAGCAGCGTTCTTGATCACGAGGGAAAGACCTGTGGCTACACCTTC. As protein: CASSVLDHEGKTCGYTF.

The table lists this clonotype with many counts. The rearrangement joins TRBV5-8 to TRBJ2-7, with no clear D. This CDR3 comprises 15 residues. In germline, CDR1 is SGHTS, CDR2 YDEGEE. V lost 2 bases and J 4 bases, leaving 16 bases between the germline ends. CDR3 nucleotides: TGTGCCAGCAGCTTAGCGCGCCCCGTCCCTTACGAGCAGTACTTC. It codes for CASSLARPVPYEQYF.

V is TRBV28 and J is TRBJ1-1; D not certain. The CDR3 spans 13 residues. The V and J ends lost 5 bases and 3 bases respectively, with 10 bases between them. The germline V gene encodes CDR1 MDHEN and CDR2 SYDVKM. Here the CDR3 reads CASSPRHDTEAFF. CDR3 DNA: TGTGCCAGCAGTCCGCGACACGACACTGAAGCTTTCTTT. The entire variable domain, with the rest obtained from reference TRBV28 and TRBJ1-1, is as follows: DVKVTQSSRYLVKRTGEKVFLECVQDMDHENMFWYRQDPGLGLRLIYFSYDVKMKEKGDIPEGYSVSREKKERFSLILESASTNQTSMYLCASSPRHDTEAFFGQGTRLTVV.

This clonotype was counted between two and nine times. The CDR3 DNA reads as TGTGCCAGCAGTGACTCTGACACAGATACGCAGTATTTT. Its translation: CASSDSDTDTQYF. The rearrangement links TRBV6-4 to TRBJ2-3, with D uncertain. With 0 bases removed from V and 2 bases from J, the gap between germline ends came to 3 bases. The germline V gene encodes CDR1 MRHNA and CDR2 SNTAGT. This CDR3 is 13 amino acids long.

This clonotype has ten or more counts. V gene TRBV18 combines with J gene TRBJ1-2, with 10 nucleotides matching TRBD1. The V and J ends lost 0 bases and 7 bases, in that order; junction bases with no gene match: 8. The CDR3 runs 16 residues. Germline values: CDR1 KGHSH, CDR2 LQKENI. CDR3 region: CASSPPNGQGVGGYTF. In DNA, the CDR3 is TGTGCCAGCTCACCACCGAACGGACAGGGGGTAGGTGGCTACACCTTC.

Many counts were recorded for this clonotype. The chain employs TRBV12-3 or TRBV12-4 and TRBJ1-5, with D possibly matching TRBD1 (6 bases). V dropped 8 bases and J dropped 7 bases, with 12 bases sitting between them. The CDR3 loop spans 12 amino acids. The CDR3 here is CASGGARQPQHF. For the CDR3, the DNA is TGTGCCAGCGGGGGGGCCCGGCAGCCCCAGCATTTT.

This clonotype has only a few counts. The chain combines TRBV5-1 with TRBJ2-6; 8 positions agree with TRBD1. The CDR3 is 17 amino acids. After removal of 3 bases from V and 0 bases from J, the junction contained 5 bases not matched to a gene. In germline, CDR1 is SGHRS, CDR2 YFSETQ. CDR3: CASSSGQGTSGANVLTF. The CDR3 DNA reads as TGCGCCAGCAGCTCCGGACAGGGAACCTCTGGGGCCAACGTCCTGACTTTC. Full variable domain (rest looked up from reference TRBV5-1 and TRBJ2-6): KAGVTQTPRYLIKTRGQQVTLSCSPISGHRSVSWYQQTPGQGLQFLFEYFSETQRNKGNFPGRFSGRQFSNSRSEMNVSTLELGDSALYLCASSSGQGTSGANVLTFGAGSRLTVL.

In this sample, this clonotype turned up many times. The rearrangement links TRBV24-1 to TRBJ1-6; no clear D gene. Germline V CDR1 and CDR2: KGHDR, SFDVKD. This CDR3 has 14 amino acids. Between the trimmed V and J ends, which lost 5 bases and 0 bases, there was a span of 4 bases. The CDR3 loop reads CATSGPSYNSPLHF. Written as DNA, the CDR3 is TGTGCCACCAGTGGACCCTCCTATAATTCACCCCTCCACTTT.

Points on this clonotype: This may come from a read error, since a much larger clone is one base off. This CDR3 reads CSAGRTGMIYEQYF. For the CDR3, the DNA is TGCAGTGCTGGAAGGACTGGAATGATCTACGAGCAGTACTTC. The rearrangement links TRBV20-1 to TRBJ2-7; D is possibly TRBD2 (5 bases). Trimming took off 5 bases at V and 3 bases at J, with 17 bases between the two ends. Germline CDR1 reads DFQATT; CDR2 reads SNEGSKA (reference sequence). This CDR3 is 14 amino acids long.